This TCR beta chain stems from a study of blood T cell repertoires in COVID-19. Study summary: The samples span acute and convalescent COVID-19 from the United States, Italy and Spain.

Across 20 to 25 US areas, participants ranged in age from roughly 18 to 95 years. In the study's own analysis: Nucleated cell number was recorded as an estimate derived from reference gene primer amplification. Profiling relied on immunoSEQ multiplex PCR, and the TCRdb table lists in-frame clones only, not all of them. V and J calls and clone size come straight from that table; D and trimming were deduced from the DNA. Of about 440,000 clones in the sample, roughly nine tenths were seen once. The length of the CDR3 is 12 residues. V lost 6 bases to trimming and J lost 3 bases, with 8 bases between them. Per germline, CDR1 SNHLY and CDR2 FYNNEI.

The sequenced sample consisted of PBMCs or T cells enriched from blood (not recorded which). The TCR comes from a woman aged 18-29 years with acute COVID-19. V and J are TRBV2 and TRBJ1-2; D unclear. The CDR3 reads CASRREHYGYTF. Written as DNA, the CDR3 is TGTGCCAGCAGACGGGAACACTATGGCTACACCTTC.